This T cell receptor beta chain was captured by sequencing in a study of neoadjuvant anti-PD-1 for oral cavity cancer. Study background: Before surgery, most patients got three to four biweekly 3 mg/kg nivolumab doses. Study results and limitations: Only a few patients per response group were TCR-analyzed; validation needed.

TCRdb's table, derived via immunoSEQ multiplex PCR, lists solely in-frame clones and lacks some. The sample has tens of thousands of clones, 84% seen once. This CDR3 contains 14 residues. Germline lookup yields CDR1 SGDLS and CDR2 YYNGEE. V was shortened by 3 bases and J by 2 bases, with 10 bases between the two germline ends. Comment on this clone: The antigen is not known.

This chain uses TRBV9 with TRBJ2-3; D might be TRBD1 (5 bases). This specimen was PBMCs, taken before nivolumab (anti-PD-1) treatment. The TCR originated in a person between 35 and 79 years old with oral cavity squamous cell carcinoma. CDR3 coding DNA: TGTGCCAGCAGCGCGGACACCCACACAGATACGCAGTATTTT. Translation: CASSADTHTDTQYF. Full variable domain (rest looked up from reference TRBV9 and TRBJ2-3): DSGVTQTPKHLITATGQRVTLRCSPRSGDLSVYWYQQSLDQGLQFLIQYYNGEERAKGNILERFSAQQFPDLHSELNLSSLELGDSALYFCASSADTHTDTQYFGPGTRLTVL.